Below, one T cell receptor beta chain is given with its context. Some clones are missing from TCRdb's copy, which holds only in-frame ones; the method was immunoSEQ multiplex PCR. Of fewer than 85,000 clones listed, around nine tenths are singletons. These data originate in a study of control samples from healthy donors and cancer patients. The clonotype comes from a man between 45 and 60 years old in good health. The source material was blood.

The CDR3 DNA follows: TGTGCCAGCAGCTTAACAGATACGCAGTATTTT. Translation: CASSLTDTQYF. The chain combines TRBV5-4 with TRBJ2-3, with unresolved D. The CDR3 has 11 residues. The germline gives CDR1 SGHNT, CDR2 YYREEE (reference sequence). The V gene lost 2 bases and the J gene lost 3 bases, with 1 base spanning the gap.